This record looks at one T cell receptor beta chain sequence and its context. There are many counts of this clone. What antigen it recognizes has not been identified. Base qualities are missing; no much larger clone stands one base away. The CDR3, from cysteine to phenylalanine, totals 14 residues. CDR3 DNA is the only sequence kept; it has 42 bases, read in frame from the first base. Sequences MNHEY (CDR1) and SVGEGT (CDR2) are obtained from the germline V gene. Relative to germline, V is 2 bases shorter and J is 6 bases shorter, with 14 bases between their ends. Library creation used PCR. The instrument was an Illumina HiSeq 4000. The TCR beta-chain CDR3 region of each patient was profiled by high-throughput sequencing. The study's processing was this. The researchers built a classifier to tell apart papillary thyroid cancer patients with distant metastasis, based on CDR3 differences among clinicopathological groups. The Shannon index was used to assess repertoire diversity, and the Morisita-Horn index was used to assess tumor-blood repertoire similarity. The raw public data were reprocessed by TCRdb itself: fastp quality trimming at Q25, MiXCR clonotype calling, in-frame beta chains only. These V and J calls originate from TCRdb's pipeline instead of the authors' own analysis. The sample data list some 23,000 clones, and approximately 13% of these were observed just once. The ten largest account for 17% of the sample.

None of the patients had been given any treatment before thyroid surgery. The study retrospectively analysed patient clinical samples collected from about 2012 to 2019 using T-cell receptor beta sequencing. The data were taken from a study of metastatic and nonmetastatic thyroid tumors (dated by TCRdb to 2020 to 2022). About the study as a whole: For patients with malignant and with benign thyroid disease, the researchers compared repertoires between peripheral blood samples and tumor or nodule tissue samples. Findings and caveats that apply to the study as a whole: In both blood and tumor samples, malignant tumors were reported to have significantly higher TCR beta diversity than benign nodules.

The chain couples TRBV6-2 or TRBV6-3 to TRBJ2-7; a weak D assignment points to TRBD1 (7 bases agree). Sequenced input: blood. The TCR comes from a female donor with papillary thyroid cancer or a benign thyroid nodule (not recorded which). Some clones in this sample may be carry-over from other donors' samples. The CDR3 protein is CASSYGRQGGEQYF. The DNA sequence is as follows: TGTGCCAGCAGTTACGGTCGGCAGGGGGGCGAGCAGTACTTC.